What follows are 22 T cell receptor beta chains derived from one specimen sequenced in a study of T cell changes during pregnancy in multiple sclerosis. Method: immunoSEQ multiplex PCR; TCRdb's copy keeps in-frame clones and lacks some. The data hold approximately 20,000 clones, with 85% to 95% observed a single time. The material was CD4+ T cells from peripheral blood mononuclear cells, obtained in the third trimester of pregnancy. Receptors originate from a female donor with multiple sclerosis, enrolled in a pregnancy study.

This clone was seen only a few times. The chain couples TRBV7-3 to TRBJ2-3, with TRBD2 matching over 12 bases. The CDR3 covers 15 residues. V shed 5 bases and J 5 bases; nucleotides not matched to a gene: 5. Germline CDR1 reads SGHTA; CDR2 reads FQGTGA. CDR3 sequence reads: CASSLGTSGQDTQYF. CDR3 sequence (DNA): TGTGCCAGCAGCCTGGGGACTAGCGGGCAAGATACGCAGTATTTT. Full variable domain (missing parts from reference TRBV7-3 and TRBJ2-3): GAGVSQTPSNKVTEKGKYVELRCDPISGHTALYWYRQSLGQGPEFLIYFQGTGAADDSGLPNDRFFAVRPEGSVSTLKIQRTERGDSAVYLCASSLGTSGQDTQYFGPGTRLTVL.

The chain joins TRBV7-9 to TRBJ2-2; no definite D call. CDR3 length equals 15 residues. Germline V gene lookup returns CDR1 SEHNR and CDR2 FQNEAQ (reference sequence). The V and J ends lost 3 bases and 8 bases respectively, with 16 bases between them. CDR3 bases: TGTGCCAGCAGCTTCGGCACCTCCTTCGGGGGGGAGCTGTTTTTT. Amino acids: CASSFGTSFGGELFF.

The chain uses TRBV4-3 and TRBJ1-4; tentative D call: TRBD1 (6 bases). V gave up 0 bases and J gave up 5 bases, with 10 bases separating them. The CDR3 has 15 amino acids. In germline, CDR1 is LGHNA, CDR2 YSLEER. For the CDR3, the DNA is TGCGCCAGCAGCCAAGACTGGACAGTCAATGAAAAACTGTTTTTT. Protein product: CASSQDWTVNEKLFF.

V usage is TRBV5-6 and J usage is TRBJ2-1; 9 nucleotides match TRBD2. The V gene's germline CDR1 is SGHDT and CDR2 YYEEEE. The V segment lost 0 bases and the J segment 0 bases; nucleotides outside the gene matches: 10. This CDR3 comprises 19 residues. This CDR3 is CASSLVRLAGTNSYNEQFF. The CDR3 DNA reads as TGTGCCAGCAGCTTGGTTCGGCTAGCGGGGACCAACTCCTACAATGAGCAGTTCTTC.

This chain links TRBV7-2 with TRBJ1-5; 7 nucleotides align to TRBD1. This CDR3 is 16 amino acids long. Germline V gives CDR1 SGHTA, CDR2 FQGNSA. After removal of 1 base from V and 6 bases from J, the junction contained 9 bases not matched to a gene. The CDR3 sequence: CASSLDGQAWGQPQHF. DNA for the CDR3: TGTGCCAGCAGCTTAGACGGACAGGCTTGGGGTCAGCCCCAGCATTTT.

The J gene is TRBJ2-3, the V gene TRBV5-1; D is perhaps TRBD2 (5 bases). CDR3 length equals 17 residues. Germline CDR1 reads SGHRS; CDR2 reads YFSETQ. V lost 2 bases, J lost 0 bases, and 16 bases lay in between. The CDR3: CASSFLRGFTSTDTQYF. In nucleotides, the CDR3 is TGCGCCAGCAGCTTCCTTCGGGGATTTACTAGCACAGATACGCAGTATTTT.

The chain employs TRBV5-1 and TRBJ2-7, with 7 nucleotides matching TRBD2. J lost 2 bases, V lost 6 bases, and 5 bases had no gene match. This CDR3 spans 13 amino acids. Germline V gene sequence: CDR1 SGHRS, CDR2 YFSETQ. CDR3 in amino acids: CASTAGDAYEQYF. CDR3 DNA sequence: TGCGCCAGCACGGCGGGGGACGCCTACGAGCAGTACTTC.

The V gene is TRBV4-3, the J gene TRBJ1-4, with TRBD1 identical over 8 bases. The CDR3 consists of 17 residues. The V and J ends lost 1 base and 5 bases, in that order; junction bases with no gene match: 9. CDR1 LGHNA and CDR2 YSLEER come from the germline V gene. This CDR3 reads CASSQGRWRQGNEKLFF. The CDR3 DNA is TGCGCCAGCAGCCAAGGTCGCTGGAGACAGGGGAATGAAAAACTGTTTTTT.

The chain joins TRBV25-1 to TRBJ2-1; 8 nucleotides match TRBD2. The ends lost 8 bases at V and 8 bases at J; junction bases unmatched: 14. Germline V lookup: CDR1 MGHDK, CDR2 SYGVNS. The CDR3 is 15 amino acids. The CDR3 here is CASGESGGPRDEQFF. CDR3 sequence (DNA): TGTGCCAGCGGGGAGAGCGGGGGCCCGAGGGATGAGCAGTTCTTC.

The rearrangement links TRBV12-5 to TRBJ2-7; 8 nucleotides agree with TRBD2. CDR1 LGHNT and CDR2 FRNRAP come from the germline V gene. CDR3 size: 16 residues. After removal of 1 base from V and 0 bases from J, the junction contained 5 bases not matched to a gene. The CDR3 DNA sequence: TGTGCTAGTGGTTTGGCCCGGGGGGGCCCCTCCTACGAGCAGTACTTC. Translated: CASGLARGGPSYEQYF.

This clone showed up just a few times. The CDR3 reads CASRRLGSYNEQFF. CDR3 nucleotide sequence: TGTGCCAGTAGGAGACTGGGCTCCTACAATGAGCAGTTCTTC. The chain recombines TRBV19 with TRBJ2-1, with unresolved D. Germline V gene lookup returns CDR1 LNHDA and CDR2 SQIVND (reference sequence). The CDR3 has 14 amino acids. Trimming stripped 6 bases from V and 0 bases from J, with 9 bases between.

The rearrangement links TRBV4-1 to TRBJ1-2; D perhaps matches TRBD1 (6 bases). The germline V gene has CDR1 MGHRA and CDR2 YSYEKL. Trimming left V 0 bases short and J 4 bases short, with 12 bases between. The CDR3 has 15 amino acids. For the CDR3, the DNA is TGCGCCAGCAGCCAAGATTCATCAGGGGCCTATGGCTACACCTTC. The encoded protein is CASSQDSSGAYGYTF.

The chain combines TRBV21-1 with TRBJ2-6; TRBD2 reflects the table's D call only, with no check against the DNA. TRBV21-1 is described as a pseudogene. The CDR3 is made up of 19 amino acids. This chain's CDR3 is CASSKKMGLCGTGANVLTF. In DNA form, the CDR3 reads TGTGCCAGCAGCAAAAAAATGGGACTGTGCGGGACTGGGGCCAACGTCCTGACTTTC.

This rearrangement joins TRBV19 to TRBJ2-2, with 7 bases fitting TRBD1. J gave up 6 bases and V 7 bases, and 14 bases lay outside the gene matches. Germline CDR1 LNHDA, CDR2 SQIVND (reference sequence). The CDR3 contains 16 residues. The CDR3 spells CASTLQPGQWAGELFF. In nucleotides, the CDR3 is TGTGCCAGTACCTTACAGCCGGGACAGTGGGCCGGGGAGCTGTTTTTT.

The V call is TRBV5-1, the J call TRBJ2-3; maybe TRBD1 (5 bases). CDR1 SGHRS and CDR2 YFSETQ come from the germline V gene. This CDR3 is built from 14 residues. The V end lost 1 base, the J end lost 5 bases, and 11 bases lay between the germline ends. CDR3 nucleotides: TGCGCCAGCAGCTTGTCACAGGCAAGAGATACGCAGTATTTT. This encodes CASSLSQARDTQYF. The entire variable domain, with the rest obtained from reference TRBV5-1 and TRBJ2-3, is as follows: KAGVTQTPRYLIKTRGQQVTLSCSPISGHRSVSWYQQTPGQGLQFLFEYFSETQRNKGNFPGRFSGRQFSNSRSEMNVSTLELGDSALYLCASSLSQARDTQYFGPGTRLTVL.

V gene TRBV30 combines with J gene TRBJ2-1; 9 bases are a match to TRBD2. In germline, CDR1 is GTSNPN, CDR2 SVGIG (reference sequence). The CDR3 is made up of 15 amino acids. V was pared by 4 bases and J by 7 bases, with 11 bases of the junction left unmatched. The CDR3 DNA is TGTGCCTGGATAAGACTAGGCGGGGGGGCGAATGAGCAGTTCTTC. This codes for CAWIRLGGGANEQFF.

J is TRBJ1-4 and V is TRBV5-1; tentative D call: TRBD1 (5 bases). Per the germline V gene, CDR1 is SGHRS and CDR2 is YFSETQ. This CDR3 comprises 14 residues. V gave up 4 bases and J gave up 6 bases, with 13 bases separating them. The CDR3: CASSPGGGDEKLFF. Written as DNA, the CDR3 is TGCGCCAGCAGCCCGGGCGGGGGAGATGAAAAACTGTTTTTT.

Written as DNA, the CDR3 is TGTGCCAGCAGTGCCGAGCGGGGGATAGATACGCAGTATTTT. Amino acids: CASSAERGIDTQYF. The gene calls are TRBV6-1 and TRBJ2-3; TRBD2 agrees at 8 bases. From germline, CDR1 is MNHNS and CDR2 SASEGT. The CDR3 spans 14 residues. V was pared by 4 bases and J by 5 bases, with 5 bases of the junction left unmatched.

V is TRBV9 and J is TRBJ2-7; D perhaps matches TRBD2 (6 bases). The CDR3 spans 14 residues. V dropped 1 base and J dropped 6 bases, with 14 bases sitting between them. Germline CDR1 is SGDLS and CDR2 is YYNGEE. Here the CDR3 reads CASSVIQSGGEQYF. The CDR3 coding sequence is TGTGCCAGCAGCGTAATCCAATCCGGGGGCGAGCAGTACTTC.

The CDR3 reads CASSSFERVDREAFF. CDR3 bases: TGTGCCAGCAGCTCCTTCGAGCGGGTCGACCGTGAAGCTTTCTTT. The gene calls are TRBV7-8 and TRBJ1-1; D uncertain. The germline CDR1 and CDR2 sequences are SGHVS and FQNEAQ. CDR3 length: 15 residues. Trimming pared 4 bases from V and 7 bases from J, leaving 19 bases between.

The chain is built from TRBV5-1 and TRBJ1-2, with D maybe TRBD1 (5 bases). The CDR3 consists of 13 residues. Trimming pared 5 bases from V and 7 bases from J, leaving 15 bases between. CDR1 and CDR2 from the germline V gene are SGHRS and YFSETQ. The CDR3: CASRPTEKGGYTF. CDR3 nucleotides: TGCGCCAGCAGGCCGACAGAGAAGGGTGGCTACACCTTC.

The chain has TRBV5-4 and TRBJ2-1; D may be TRBD1 (6 bases). Looked up from germline, CDR1 is SGHNT and CDR2 is YYREEE (reference sequence). Trimming shortened V by 6 bases and J by 6 bases, and 28 bases separated the two germline ends. The CDR3 has 18 residues. The CDR3 coding sequence is TGTGCCAGCACCACTTGGGGACAACCGTTTTTGGTTCGCAATGAGCAGTTCTTC. Protein: CASTTWGQPFLVRNEQFF.